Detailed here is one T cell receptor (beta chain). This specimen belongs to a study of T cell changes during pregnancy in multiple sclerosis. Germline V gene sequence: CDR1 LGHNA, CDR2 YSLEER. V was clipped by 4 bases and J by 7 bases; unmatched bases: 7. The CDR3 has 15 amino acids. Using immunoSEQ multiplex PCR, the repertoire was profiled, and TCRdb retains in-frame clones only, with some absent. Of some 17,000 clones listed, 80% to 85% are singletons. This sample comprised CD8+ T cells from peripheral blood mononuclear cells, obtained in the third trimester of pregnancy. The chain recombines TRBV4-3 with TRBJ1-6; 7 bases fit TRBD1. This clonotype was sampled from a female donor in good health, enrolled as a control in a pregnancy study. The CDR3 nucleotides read TGCGCCAGCAGCCGCCTGACAGGGTCAAATTCACCCCTCCACTTT. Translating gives CASSRLTGSNSPLHF.